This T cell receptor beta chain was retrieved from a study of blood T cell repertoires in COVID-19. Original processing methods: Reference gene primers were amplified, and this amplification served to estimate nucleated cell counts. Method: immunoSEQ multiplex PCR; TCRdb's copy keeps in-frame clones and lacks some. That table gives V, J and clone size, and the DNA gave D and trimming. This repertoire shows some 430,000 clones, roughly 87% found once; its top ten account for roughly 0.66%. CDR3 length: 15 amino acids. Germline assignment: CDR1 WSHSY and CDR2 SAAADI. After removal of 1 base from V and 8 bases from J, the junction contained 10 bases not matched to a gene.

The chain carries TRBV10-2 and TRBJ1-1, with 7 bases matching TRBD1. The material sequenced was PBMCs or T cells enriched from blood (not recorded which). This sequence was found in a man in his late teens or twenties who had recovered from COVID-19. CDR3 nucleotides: TGCGCCAGCAGTGAGTATAACTCCGGGACAGCCGAAGCTTTCTTT. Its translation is CASSEYNSGTAEAFF.